This T cell receptor beta chain was sequenced during a study of Ad26.COV2.S vaccination and SARS-CoV-2 variants. Whole-study results and caveats: Individuals receiving vaccine had higher spike-specific TCR breadth than placebo recipients did.

Indicated treatment: 15 to 20 received Ad26.COV2.S at low or high dose, single or two shots; 5 received placebo; per-sample allocation not given. The study sampled participants on day 63 after the first vaccine or placebo injection. The donor's status was that of an adult aged 18-55 years in Boston. Profiling relied on immunoSEQ multiplex PCR, and the TCRdb table lists in-frame clones only, not all of them. The profile shows roughly 240,000 clones, around 89% of them singletons. This clone was seen once. The antigen is undetermined. Sequencing used peripheral blood, obtained in a trial of Ad26.COV2.S vaccine versus placebo. The receptor was derived from a person aged 18-65 years who received the Ad26.COV2.S COVID-19 vaccine or a placebo.

The CDR3 sequence: CASSRRGLSYNEQFF. The CDR3 DNA reads as TGTGCCAGCAGCCGCCGGGGACTCTCCTACAATGAGCAGTTCTTC. The V gene is TRBV9, the J gene TRBJ2-1; tentative D call: TRBD2 (6 bases). Trimming left V 4 bases short and J 0 bases short, with 11 bases between. CDR1 and CDR2 (germline): SGDLS, YYNGEE. The CDR3 runs to 15 residues.